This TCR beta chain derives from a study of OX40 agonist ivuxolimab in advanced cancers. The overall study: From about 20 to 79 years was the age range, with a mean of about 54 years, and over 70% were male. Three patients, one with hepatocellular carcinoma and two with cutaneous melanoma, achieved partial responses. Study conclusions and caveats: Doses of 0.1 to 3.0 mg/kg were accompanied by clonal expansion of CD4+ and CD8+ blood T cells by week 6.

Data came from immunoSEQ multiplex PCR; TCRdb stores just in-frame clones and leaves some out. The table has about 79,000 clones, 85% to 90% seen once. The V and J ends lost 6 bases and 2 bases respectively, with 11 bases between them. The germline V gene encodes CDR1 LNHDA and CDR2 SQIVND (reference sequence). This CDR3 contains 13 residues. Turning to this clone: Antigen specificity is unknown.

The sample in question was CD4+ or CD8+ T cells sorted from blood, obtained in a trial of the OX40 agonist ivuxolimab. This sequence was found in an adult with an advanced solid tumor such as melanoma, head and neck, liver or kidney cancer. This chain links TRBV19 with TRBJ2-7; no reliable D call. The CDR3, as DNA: TGTGCCAGTAGCGCAGGCAGGACCTACGAGCAGTACTTC. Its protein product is CASSAGRTYEQYF.